This is a list of T cell receptor beta chains from one sample in a study of blood T cells in healthy people across ages. Each CDR3 protein gets one entry after TCRdb re-called the 5' RACE reads with MiXCR. The repertoire holds 850,000 or so distinct CDR3 sequences, with more than 25% as singletons. The sequencing sample was made of blood. Every receptor here comes from a woman older than 75 in good health. The CDR3 runs from the conserved cysteine through the conserved F or W. D genes are given only for firm matches. Clone size is stated in some rows and not others, as once, few, many or a class when expanded.

CDR3aa	CDR3nt	v_gene	j_gene	d_gene	abundance
CATNRGTAHEQYF	TGTGCCACCAACAGAGGGACAGCCCACGAGCAGTACTTC	TRBV15	TRBJ2-7	TRBD1	NA
CAGSLVAGEEAQYF	TGTGCCGGCAGCTTGGTGGCGGGGGAAGAGGCCCAGTACTTC	TRBV7-7	TRBJ2-5	TRBD2	NA
CASSPNQRQSRWGGYTF	TGTGCCAGCTCACCCAACCAACGACAGTCCCGATGGGGTGGCTACACCTTC	TRBV18	TRBJ1-2	NA	few
CASSFGENGELFF	TGCGCCAGCAGCTTCGGGGAGAACGGGGAGCTGTTTTTT	TRBV5-1	TRBJ2-2	NA	NA
CASRLTRTSTDTQYF	TGTGCCAGCAGGTTGACACGAACCAGCACAGATACGCAGTATTTT	TRBV12-3/TRBV12-4	TRBJ2-3	NA	many
CASSVRAGDSYEQYF	TGTGCCAGCAGCGTAAGGGCAGGAGACTCCTACGAGCAGTACTTC	TRBV7-2	TRBJ2-7	NA	many
CASSSLGAPGSETQYF	TGTGCCAGCAGTTCTTTGGGGGCCCCAGGATCGGAGACCCAGTACTTC	TRBV6-2/TRBV6-3	TRBJ2-5	NA	many
CASSSGQGSFTDTQYF	TGTGCCAGCAGCTCCGGACAGGGCTCTTTTACAGATACGCAGTATTTT	TRBV7-2	TRBJ2-3	TRBD1	many
CASSLRVTVGYTF	TGCGCCAGCAGCTTGCGAGTGACGGTTGGCTACACCTTC	TRBV5-1	TRBJ1-2	NA	NA
CASSADGLRETQYF	TGTGCCAGCTCAGCGGACGGACTTAGAGAGACCCAGTACTTC	TRBV18	TRBJ2-5	NA	many
CASSLLGQGHYGYTF	TGTGCCAGCAGTTTATTGGGACAGGGGCACTATGGCTACACCTTC	TRBV27	TRBJ1-2	TRBD1	many
CSASSRVHEQFF	TGCAGTGCTAGTTCTAGGGTCCATGAGCAGTTCTTC	TRBV20-1	TRBJ2-1	NA	few
CASSLLQGGNSPLHF	TGTGCCAGCAGCCTCCTACAGGGTGGAAATTCACCCCTCCACTTT	TRBV7-8	TRBJ1-6	NA	few
CASMRLVGTDTQYF	TGTGCCAGCATGCGGTTAGTCGGGACAGATACGCAGTATTTT	TRBV5-4	TRBJ2-3	NA	NA
CASSQWSSTDTQYF	TGTGCCAGCAGCCAGTGGTCTAGCACAGATACGCAGTATTTT	TRBV7-2	TRBJ2-3	NA	many
CASDRGRSGTGELFF	TGTGCCAGCGACAGAGGGAGGTCGGGGACCGGGGAGCTGTTTTTT	TRBV11-2	TRBJ2-2	NA	NA
CATQVLGGSTDTQYF	TGCGCCACCCAGGTACTAGGGGGAAGCACAGATACGCAGTATTTT	TRBV5-1	TRBJ2-3	NA	many
CASRRTSGGPYEQYF	TGTGCCAGCAGGAGGACTAGCGGGGGACCCTATGAGCAGTACTTC	TRBV12-3/TRBV12-4	TRBJ2-7	TRBD2	NA
CASRSRGGEQYF	TGTGCCAGCAGGAGTCGGGGGGGCGAGCAGTACTTC	TRBV27	TRBJ2-7	TRBD2	many
CASSASTGYEQYF	TGTGCCAGCAGCGCTTCGACAGGGTACGAGCAGTACTTC	TRBV7-2	TRBJ2-7	TRBD1	NA
CASSTGAALHKGLSEKLFF	TGTGCCAGCAGCACCGGAGCAGCCTTACACAAGGGGCTCTCCGAAAAACTGTTTTTT	TRBV27	TRBJ1-4	NA	many
CATSDPGTGDGYTF	TGTGCCACCAGTGACCCCGGGACAGGGGACGGCTACACCTTC	TRBV24-1	TRBJ1-2	TRBD1	many
CASVRDTLYSNQPQHF	TGTGCCAGCGTCCGGGACACCCTCTATAGCAATCAGCCCCAGCATTTT	TRBV6-1	TRBJ1-5	NA	NA
CAWSVLGGEQFF	TGTGCCTGGAGTGTACTAGGGGGTGAGCAGTTCTTC	TRBV30	TRBJ2-1	NA	many
CASSANGRETQYF	TGTGCCAGCAGTGCAAACGGACGGGAGACCCAGTACTTC	TRBV28	TRBJ2-5	NA	many
CASSPTWAGPWAFF	TGTGCCAGCAGCCCAACGTGGGCAGGCCCTTGGGCTTTCTTT	TRBV3-1	TRBJ1-1	NA	NA
CSAPGAGHSYEQYF	TGCAGTGCTCCGGGGGCAGGGCACTCCTACGAGCAGTACTTC	TRBV20-1	TRBJ2-7	NA	many
CASSLENNSPLHF	TGCGCCAGCAGCTTGGAGAATAATTCACCCCTCCACTTT	TRBV5-1	TRBJ1-6	NA	many
CASSYSRFRNSNQPQHF	TGTGCCAGCAGTTACTCGAGGTTCAGGAATAGCAATCAGCCCCAGCATTTT	TRBV6-2/TRBV6-3	TRBJ1-5	NA	NA
CASSSFGGIAYNEQFF	TGTGCCAGCAGTTCCTTCGGCGGGATAGCTTACAATGAGCAGTTCTTC	TRBV6-6	TRBJ2-1	NA	many
CASSFSGQGAYNEQFF	TGTGCCAGCAGCTTCTCCGGACAGGGGGCCTACAATGAGCAGTTCTTC	TRBV7-9	TRBJ2-1	TRBD1	NA
CASSPPGTGKETQYF	TGTGCCAGCAGCCCACCGGGGACAGGGAAGGAGACCCAGTACTTC	TRBV7-9	TRBJ2-5	TRBD1	many
CASSQDWKTMNTEAFF	TGCGCCAGCAGCCAAGATTGGAAGACCATGAACACTGAAGCTTTCTTT	TRBV4-3	TRBJ1-1	NA	NA
CASSLLGDKDGEQYF	TGTGCCAGCAGCCTCCTAGGGGATAAAGACGGGGAGCAGTACTTC	TRBV9	TRBJ2-7	NA	many
CASSDYSGGVGQFF	TGTGCCAGCAGTGATTATAGCGGGGGGGTCGGCCAGTTCTTC	TRBV6-1	TRBJ2-1	TRBD2	many
CASSPRRGTDTGELFF	TGCGCCAGCAGCCCACGGAGGGGGACGGACACCGGGGAGCTGTTTTTT	TRBV4-3	TRBJ2-2	NA	few
CASSPRDTTNEKLFF	TGTGCCAGCAGCCCCAGGGATACAACTAATGAAAAACTGTTTTTT	TRBV27	TRBJ1-4	NA	few
CASSRRTGQETQFF	TGTGCCAGCAGTCGCAGGACAGGGCAAGAGACCCAGTTCTTC	TRBV7-2	TRBJ2-1	TRBD1	NA
CASRRGVGNYEQYF	TGTGCCAGCCGGAGAGGGGTAGGTAACTACGAGCAGTACTTC	TRBV6-6	TRBJ2-7	NA	many
CSASREGSYEQYF	TGCAGTGCTAGTAGGGAGGGGAGCTACGAGCAGTACTTC	TRBV20-1	TRBJ2-7	TRBD2	many
CASSTTGDHEQYF	TGTGCCAGCTCAACGACAGGGGATCACGAGCAGTACTTC	TRBV18	TRBJ2-7	TRBD1	few
CASSNPDTRDAQYF	TGTGCCAGCAGCAACCCAGACACGAGAGATGCGCAATATTTT	TRBV12-3/TRBV12-4	TRBJ2-3	NA	once
CATGPGQGSSPLHF	TGTGCCACCGGGCCGGGACAGGGAAGCTCACCCCTCCACTTT	TRBV27	TRBJ1-6	TRBD1	many
CASSSTGLSLGSEQYF	TGTGCCAGCAGCTCTACCGGGCTTTCCCTGGGCTCCGAGCAGTACTTC	TRBV7-2	TRBJ2-7	NA	many
CASMGTGGANYGYTF	TGTGCCAGTATGGGAACAGGGGGCGCTAACTATGGCTACACCTTC	TRBV19	TRBJ1-2	TRBD1	NA